Presented here are 22 T cell receptor beta chains from one specimen sequenced in a study of response to subunit inactivated influenza vaccine. TCRdb analysed the RT-PCR reads with MiXCR anew, one entry per CDR3 protein. The data show about 800,000 distinct CDR3 sequences, with 21% seen just once and 9.5% to 13% held by the top ten. The sample consisted of PBMCs from blood, taken 5 days after vaccination. The receptors here all came from a man over 45 who received an inactivated influenza vaccine.

This clonotype was seen more than once but under ten times. The chain links TRBV5-1 to TRBJ2-7; 9 bases match TRBD1. V shed 0 bases and J 5 bases; nucleotides not matched to a gene: 9. The CDR3 covers 16 residues. Germline CDR1 and CDR2: SGHRS and YFSETQ. For the CDR3, the DNA is TGCGCCAGCAGCTTGGCTCTGGGACAGGGTAATGACGAGCAGTACTTC. Translation gives CASSLALGQGNDEQYF.

This chain uses TRBV20-1 with TRBJ2-7, with D possibly matching TRBD1 (5 bases). CDR1 and CDR2 (germline): DFQATT, SNEGSKA (reference sequence). Between the trimmed V and J ends, which lost 8 bases and 3 bases, there was a span of 11 bases. The CDR3 spans 11 residues. CDR3 residues: CSPKGFYEQYF. The DNA of the CDR3 is TGCAGTCCAAAGGGGTTCTACGAGCAGTACTTC.

The chain employs TRBV5-1 and TRBJ2-1; no definite D call. The V gene's germline CDR1 is SGHRS and CDR2 YFSETQ. This CDR3 has 16 residues. Trimming removed 2 bases from V and 4 bases from J, with 16 bases in between. CDR3 nucleotides: TGCGCCAGCAGCTTATTGGCGACATCGGATTACAATGAGCAGTTCTTC. This codes for CASSLLATSDYNEQFF.

The rearrangement joins TRBV20-1 to TRBJ2-1; 8 bases line up with TRBD2. CDR1 and CDR2 (germline): DFQATT, SNEGSKA (reference sequence). J was trimmed by 3 bases and V by 3 bases; bases with no gene match: 13. This CDR3 contains 17 residues. The CDR3 loop is CSARGTSLSGNYNEQFF. The DNA for the CDR3 is TGCAGTGCTAGGGGGACTAGTTTGTCCGGCAACTACAATGAGCAGTTCTTC.

This clonotype has just a few counts. This chain connects TRBV4-1 to TRBJ2-7; possibly TRBD2 for D (5 bases). Trimming shortened V by 4 bases and J by 2 bases, and 15 bases separated the two germline ends. The CDR3 spans 15 residues. CDR1 and CDR2 (germline): MGHRA, YSYEKL. This chain's CDR3 is CASSPQGTGAYEQYF. In DNA form, the CDR3 reads TGCGCCAGCAGCCCCCAAGGCACCGGGGCCTACGAGCAGTACTTC.

This clonotype was observed a handful of times. This chain connects TRBV20-1 to TRBJ2-7; D is perhaps TRBD1 or TRBD2 (5 bases each). Trimming removed 4 bases at V and 9 bases at J, with 22 bases between. The V gene's germline CDR1 is DFQATT and CDR2 SNEGSKA (reference sequence). The CDR3 spans 14 residues. The CDR3 DNA is TGCAGTGCTACCCGGGACGGTAACCCCTTGGGGCAGTACTTC. Translation: CSATRDGNPLGQYF.

The chain is built from TRBV11-3 and TRBJ2-1; D is unresolved. The V end was cut by 5 bases, the J end by 3 bases, with 14 bases between. The CDR3 covers 15 residues. Germline V lookup: CDR1 SGHNT, CDR2 YENEEA. The DNA for the CDR3 is TGTGCCAGCAGCCTCGGGCTAGGAGTCTACAATGAGCAGTTCTTC. This translates into CASSLGLGVYNEQFF.

This chain links TRBV7-8 with TRBJ2-1; the match to TRBD1 covers 7 bases. The germline CDR1 and CDR2 sequences are SGHVS and FQNEAQ. This CDR3 region has 15 residues. V trimming: 1 base; J trimming: 2 bases; junction bases outside the gene matches: 2. This CDR3 is CASSLERGPYNEQFF. CDR3 in DNA: TGTGCCAGCAGCTTAGAGAGGGGGCCCTACAATGAGCAGTTCTTC.

In this sample, this clonotype turned up a few times. The chain has TRBV6-4 and TRBJ2-5; 12 positions agree with TRBD2. Per germline, CDR1 MRHNA and CDR2 SNTAGT. V shed 6 bases and J 3 bases; nucleotides not matched to a gene: 5. The CDR3 loop spans 15 amino acids. DNA of the CDR3: TGTGCCAGCAGCCAACTAGCGGGGGGCGAAGAGACCCAGTACTTC. Protein: CASSQLAGGEETQYF.

This chain joins TRBV7-2 and TRBJ2-1, with TRBD1 matching over 8 bases. The CDR3 consists of 15 residues. Trimming cost V 3 bases and J 9 bases; bases outside gene matches: 10. Germline V CDR1 and CDR2: SGHTA, FQGNSA. The DNA for the CDR3 is TGTGCCAGCAGCTTTAGGGCAGGGGGCGTGGGTGAGCAGTTCTTC. It is translated as CASSFRAGGVGEQFF.

The chain carries TRBV12-3 or TRBV12-4 and TRBJ1-6; TRBD1 aligns across 8 bases. The CDR3 consists of 14 residues. With V trimmed by 6 bases and J by 10 bases, 8 bases remained unmatched. In nucleotides, the CDR3 is TGTGCCAGCAGCGCCGACAGGGGAGAATCACCCCTCCACTTT. It is translated as CASSADRGESPLHF.

This clonotype was recorded a few times. V usage is TRBV7-2 and J usage is TRBJ2-5; D is tentatively TRBD1 or TRBD2 (5 bases each). From germline, CDR1 is SGHTA and CDR2 FQGNSA. The CDR3 sequence is 13 residues long. Between the trimmed V and J ends, which lost 7 bases and 5 bases, there was a span of 14 bases. This CDR3 reads CASNRRWGETQYF. The CDR3 DNA follows: TGTGCCAGCAACCGTAGGTGGGGGGAGACCCAGTACTTC.

A few counts support this clonotype. The CDR3 DNA reads as TGTGCCAGCAGCATCACAGTGAACACCGGGGAGCTGTTTTTT. This codes for CASSITVNTGELFF. The J gene is TRBJ2-2, the V gene TRBV7-8; D not certain. This CDR3 has 14 residues. Looked up from germline, CDR1 is SGHVS and CDR2 is FQNEAQ. Trimming took off 5 bases at V and 1 base at J, with 8 bases between the two ends.

The gene calls are TRBV20-1 and TRBJ2-7, with 8 bases fitting TRBD2. The germline gives CDR1 DFQATT, CDR2 SNEGSKA (reference sequence). V lost 1 base to trimming and J lost 3 bases; unmatched junction nucleotides: 8. The CDR3 consists of 15 residues. CDR3 in amino acids: CSARVDVAGLYEQYF. As DNA, the CDR3 is TGCAGTGCTAGAGTCGATGTAGCGGGACTCTACGAGCAGTACTTC.

This clonotype was seen more than once but under ten times. The rearrangement joins TRBV7-2 to TRBJ2-1; D gene uncertain. The CDR3 sequence is 14 residues long. V lost 1 base and J lost 7, with 11 bases in between. Per the germline V gene, CDR1 is SGHTA and CDR2 is FQGNSA. The CDR3 here is CASSLDGLGNEQFF. The CDR3 DNA sequence: TGTGCCAGCAGCTTAGACGGTTTAGGTAATGAGCAGTTCTTC.

The chain links TRBV20-1 to TRBJ2-5, with TRBD2 matching over 10 bases. This CDR3 contains 17 residues. J gave up 0 bases and V 2 bases, and 9 bases lay outside the gene matches. CDR1 is DFQATT and CDR2 is SNEGSKA in the germline V gene (reference sequence). CDR3 bases: TGCAGTGCTAGAAAGGCTAGCGGGGGACTGTACCAAGAGACCCAGTACTTC. The encoded protein is CSARKASGGLYQETQYF.

The table lists this clonotype with many counts. The chain has TRBV20-1 and TRBJ1-2; D gene unclear. CDR3 length: 14 residues. Trimming stripped 0 bases from V and 5 bases from J, with 13 bases between. Germline loops: CDR1 DFQATT, CDR2 SNEGSKA (reference sequence). The CDR3 sequence is CSARDIGQSYGYTF. CDR3 bases: TGCAGTGCTAGAGATATAGGTCAGAGTTATGGCTACACCTTC.

This rearrangement joins TRBV7-3 to TRBJ2-7; TRBD1 agrees at 8 bases. In germline, CDR1 is SGHTA, CDR2 FQGTGA. J gave up 3 bases and V 2 bases, and 6 bases lay outside the gene matches. This CDR3 is built from 15 residues. The CDR3 nucleotides read TGTGCCAGCAGCTTAGGGACAGGTTACGGCTACGAGCAGTACTTC. Protein sequence: CASSLGTGYGYEQYF.

This sequence joins TRBV27 and TRBJ2-7; D is possibly TRBD1 (6 bases). The CDR3 extends over 13 amino acids. Germline values: CDR1 MNHEY, CDR2 SMNVEV (reference sequence). Deletions cut 5 bases from V and 5 bases from J, with 13 bases between. CDR3 nucleotides: TGTGCCAGCAGTGCAGGACAGCTGAACGAGCAGTACTTC. Protein: CASSAGQLNEQYF.

DNA of the CDR3: TGTGCCAGCAGTTCCAGGACTAGCGGGACTAGGCGGAATGAGCAGTTCTTC. This gives the protein CASSSRTSGTRRNEQFF. The rearrangement joins TRBV28 to TRBJ2-1; 12 bases map to TRBD2. Per germline, CDR1 MDHEN and CDR2 SYDVKM. The CDR3 contains 17 residues. V trimming: 4 bases; J trimming: 7 bases; junction bases outside the gene matches: 11.

The J gene is TRBJ1-2, the V gene TRBV4-2, with 10 bases fitting TRBD1. The CDR3 runs 15 residues. Germline-derived CDR1 and CDR2 are LGHNA and YNFKEQ. Trimming removed 4 bases from V and 0 bases from J; junction bases left unmatched: 2. The DNA for the CDR3 is TGTGCCAGCAGCCCAGGGACAGGGGCTAACTATGGCTACACCTTC. Encoded protein: CASSPGTGANYGYTF.

This clonotype was seen a few times. This chain uses TRBV20-1 with TRBJ2-2; D not resolved. This CDR3 contains 10 residues. Trimming left V 5 bases short and J 6 bases short, with 4 bases between. The germline CDR1 and CDR2 sequences are DFQATT and SNEGSKA (reference sequence). Written as DNA, the CDR3 is TGCAGTGCTCAGTCCGGGGAGCTGTTTTTT. Protein: CSAQSGELFF.